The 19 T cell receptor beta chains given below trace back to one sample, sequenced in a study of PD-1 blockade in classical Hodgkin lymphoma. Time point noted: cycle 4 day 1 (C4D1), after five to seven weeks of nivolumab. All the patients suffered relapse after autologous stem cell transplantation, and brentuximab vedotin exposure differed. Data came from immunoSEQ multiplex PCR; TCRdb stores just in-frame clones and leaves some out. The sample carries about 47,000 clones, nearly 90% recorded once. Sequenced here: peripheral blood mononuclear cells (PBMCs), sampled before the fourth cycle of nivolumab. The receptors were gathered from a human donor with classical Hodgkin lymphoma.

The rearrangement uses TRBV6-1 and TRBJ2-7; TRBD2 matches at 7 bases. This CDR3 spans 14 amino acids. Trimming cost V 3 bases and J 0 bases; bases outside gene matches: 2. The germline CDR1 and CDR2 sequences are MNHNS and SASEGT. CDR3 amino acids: CASSDRGSSYEQYF. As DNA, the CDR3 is TGTGCCAGCAGTGACCGCGGGAGCTCCTACGAGCAGTACTTC.

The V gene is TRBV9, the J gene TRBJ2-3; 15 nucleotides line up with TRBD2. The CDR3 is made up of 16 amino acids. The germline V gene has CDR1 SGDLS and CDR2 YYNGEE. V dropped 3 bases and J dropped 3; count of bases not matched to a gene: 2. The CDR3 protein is CASSGGTSGRTDTQYF. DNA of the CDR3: TGTGCCAGCAGCGGGGGGACTAGCGGGAGGACAGATACGCAGTATTTT.

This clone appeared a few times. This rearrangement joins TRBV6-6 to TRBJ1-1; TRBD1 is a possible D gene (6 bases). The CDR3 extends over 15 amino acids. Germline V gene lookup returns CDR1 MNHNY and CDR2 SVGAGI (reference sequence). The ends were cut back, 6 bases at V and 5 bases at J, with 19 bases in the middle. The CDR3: CASRRETGLGTEAFF. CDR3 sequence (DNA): TGTGCCAGCAGAAGGGAGACAGGCTTGGGAACTGAAGCTTTCTTT.

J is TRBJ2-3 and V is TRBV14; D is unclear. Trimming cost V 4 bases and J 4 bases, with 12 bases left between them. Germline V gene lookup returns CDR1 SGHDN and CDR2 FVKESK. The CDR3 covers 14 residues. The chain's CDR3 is CASSRTIVSDTQYF. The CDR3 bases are TGTGCCAGCAGCCGAACCATAGTGTCAGATACGCAGTATTTT. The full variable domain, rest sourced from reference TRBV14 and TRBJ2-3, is EAGVTQFPSHSVIEKGQTVTLRCDPISGHDNLYWYRRVMGKEIKFLLHFVKESKQDESGMPNNRFLAERTGGTYSTLKVQPAELEDSGVYFCASSRTIVSDTQYFGPGTRLTVL.

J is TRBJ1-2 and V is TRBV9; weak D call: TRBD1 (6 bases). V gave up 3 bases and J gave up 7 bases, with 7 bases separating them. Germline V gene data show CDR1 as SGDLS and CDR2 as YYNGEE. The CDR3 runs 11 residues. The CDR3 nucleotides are TGTGCCAGCAGCGCAGGGGTTGGCTACACCTTC. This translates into CASSAGVGYTF.

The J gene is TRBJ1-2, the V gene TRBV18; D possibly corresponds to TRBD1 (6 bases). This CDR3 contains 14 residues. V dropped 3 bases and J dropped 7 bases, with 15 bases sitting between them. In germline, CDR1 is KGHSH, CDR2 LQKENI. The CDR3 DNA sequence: TGTGCCAGCTCACCGTCAACAGGGCCCGGTGGCTACACCTTC. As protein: CASSPSTGPGGYTF.

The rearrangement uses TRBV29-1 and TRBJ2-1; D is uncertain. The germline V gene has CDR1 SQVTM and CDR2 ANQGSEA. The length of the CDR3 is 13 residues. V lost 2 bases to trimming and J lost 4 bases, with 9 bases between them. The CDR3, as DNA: TGCAGCGTTGAATACGTACGATACAATGAGCAGTTCTTC. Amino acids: CSVEYVRYNEQFF.

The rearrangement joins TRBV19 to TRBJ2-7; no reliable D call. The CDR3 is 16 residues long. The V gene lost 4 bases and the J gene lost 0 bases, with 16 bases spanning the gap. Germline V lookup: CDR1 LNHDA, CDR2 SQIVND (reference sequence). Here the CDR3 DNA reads TGTGCCAGTAGTACCCTCGTGGGGTTAAGCTCCTACGAGCAGTACTTC. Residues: CASSTLVGLSSYEQYF.

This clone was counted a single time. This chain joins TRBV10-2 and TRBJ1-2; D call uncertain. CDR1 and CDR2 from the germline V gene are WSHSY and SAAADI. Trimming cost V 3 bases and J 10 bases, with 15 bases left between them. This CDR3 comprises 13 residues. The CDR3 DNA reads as TGCGCCAGCAGTGACCTTTTTCCCTTTTCCTACACCTTC. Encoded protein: CASSDLFPFSYTF.

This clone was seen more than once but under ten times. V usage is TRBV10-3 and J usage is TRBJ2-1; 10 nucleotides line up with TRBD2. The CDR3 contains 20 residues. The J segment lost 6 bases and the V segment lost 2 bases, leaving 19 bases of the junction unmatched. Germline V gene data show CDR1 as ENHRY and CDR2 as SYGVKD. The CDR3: CAISELWRGASGSQPNEQFF. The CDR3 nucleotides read TGTGCCATCAGTGAGCTGTGGAGGGGGGCTAGCGGGAGTCAGCCCAATGAGCAGTTCTTC.

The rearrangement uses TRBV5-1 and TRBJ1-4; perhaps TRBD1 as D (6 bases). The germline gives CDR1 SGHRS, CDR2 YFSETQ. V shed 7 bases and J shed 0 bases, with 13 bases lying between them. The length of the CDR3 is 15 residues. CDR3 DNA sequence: TGCGCCAGCCAAGCGGAGGGGGCAACTAATGAAAAACTGTTTTTT. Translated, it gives CASQAEGATNEKLFF. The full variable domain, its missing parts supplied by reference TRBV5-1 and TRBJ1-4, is KAGVTQTPRYLIKTRGQQVTLSCSPISGHRSVSWYQQTPGQGLQFLFEYFSETQRNKGNFPGRFSGRQFSNSRSEMNVSTLELGDSALYLCASQAEGATNEKLFFGSGTQLSVL.

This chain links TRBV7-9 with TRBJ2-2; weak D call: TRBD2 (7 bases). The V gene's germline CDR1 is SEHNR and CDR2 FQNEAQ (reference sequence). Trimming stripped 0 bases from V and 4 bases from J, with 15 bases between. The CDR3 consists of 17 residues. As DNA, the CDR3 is TGTGCCAGCAGCTTAGCCCCCAACGGGGGGCTCACCGGGGAGCTGTTTTTT. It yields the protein CASSLAPNGGLTGELFF.

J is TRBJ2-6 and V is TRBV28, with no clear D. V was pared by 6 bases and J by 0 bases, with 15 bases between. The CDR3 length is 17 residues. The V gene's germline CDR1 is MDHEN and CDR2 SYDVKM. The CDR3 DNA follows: TGTGCCAGCAGCCATCTCAGGTTTCGCTCTGGGGCCAACGTCCTGACTTTC. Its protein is CASSHLRFRSGANVLTF.

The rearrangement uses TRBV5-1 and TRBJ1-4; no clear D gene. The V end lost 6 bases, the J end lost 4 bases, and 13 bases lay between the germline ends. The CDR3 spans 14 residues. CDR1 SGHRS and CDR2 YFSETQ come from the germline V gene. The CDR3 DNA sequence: TGCGCCAGCAAAAACGGGCAGTTTAATGAAAAACTGTTTTTT. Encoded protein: CASKNGQFNEKLFF.

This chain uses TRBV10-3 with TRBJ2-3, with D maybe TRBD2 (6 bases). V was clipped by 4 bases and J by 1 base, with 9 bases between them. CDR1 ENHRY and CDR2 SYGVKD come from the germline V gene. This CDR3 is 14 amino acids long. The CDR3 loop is CAISAGLGTDTQYF. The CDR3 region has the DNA TGTGCCATCAGTGCGGGACTCGGCACAGATACGCAGTATTTT.

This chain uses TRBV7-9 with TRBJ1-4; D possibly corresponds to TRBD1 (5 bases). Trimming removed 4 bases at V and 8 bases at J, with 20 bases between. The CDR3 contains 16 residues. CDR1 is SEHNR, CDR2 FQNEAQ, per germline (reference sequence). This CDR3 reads CASSSLSDSSGEKLFF. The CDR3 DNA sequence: TGTGCCAGCAGCTCCCTAAGCGACAGTTCGGGGGAAAAACTGTTTTTT.

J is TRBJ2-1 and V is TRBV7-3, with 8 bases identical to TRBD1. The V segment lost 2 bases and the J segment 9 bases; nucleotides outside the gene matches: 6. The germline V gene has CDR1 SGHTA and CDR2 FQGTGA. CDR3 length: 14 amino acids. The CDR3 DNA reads TGTGCCAGCAGCTTAGCACAGGGGGGCGGTGAGCAGTTCTTC. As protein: CASSLAQGGGEQFF.

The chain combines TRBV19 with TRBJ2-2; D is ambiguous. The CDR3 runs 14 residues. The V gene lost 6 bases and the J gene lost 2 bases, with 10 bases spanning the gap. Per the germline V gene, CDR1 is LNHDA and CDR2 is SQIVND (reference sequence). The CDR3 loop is CASRGHTNTGELFF. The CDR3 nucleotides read TGTGCCAGTAGGGGCCACACCAACACCGGGGAGCTGTTTTTT. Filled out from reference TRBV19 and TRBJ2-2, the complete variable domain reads DGGITQSPKYLFRKEGQNVTLSCEQNLNHDAMYWYRQDPGQGLRLIYYSQIVNDFQKGDIAEGYSVSREKKESFPLTVTSAQKNPTAFYLCASRGHTNTGELFFGEGSRLTVL.

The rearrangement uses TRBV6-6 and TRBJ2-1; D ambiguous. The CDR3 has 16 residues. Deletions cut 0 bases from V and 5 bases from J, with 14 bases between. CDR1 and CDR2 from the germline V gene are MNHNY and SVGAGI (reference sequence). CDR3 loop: CASSYSPPLPHNEQFF. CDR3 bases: TGTGCCAGCAGTTACTCCCCCCCCCTGCCCCACAATGAGCAGTTCTTC.